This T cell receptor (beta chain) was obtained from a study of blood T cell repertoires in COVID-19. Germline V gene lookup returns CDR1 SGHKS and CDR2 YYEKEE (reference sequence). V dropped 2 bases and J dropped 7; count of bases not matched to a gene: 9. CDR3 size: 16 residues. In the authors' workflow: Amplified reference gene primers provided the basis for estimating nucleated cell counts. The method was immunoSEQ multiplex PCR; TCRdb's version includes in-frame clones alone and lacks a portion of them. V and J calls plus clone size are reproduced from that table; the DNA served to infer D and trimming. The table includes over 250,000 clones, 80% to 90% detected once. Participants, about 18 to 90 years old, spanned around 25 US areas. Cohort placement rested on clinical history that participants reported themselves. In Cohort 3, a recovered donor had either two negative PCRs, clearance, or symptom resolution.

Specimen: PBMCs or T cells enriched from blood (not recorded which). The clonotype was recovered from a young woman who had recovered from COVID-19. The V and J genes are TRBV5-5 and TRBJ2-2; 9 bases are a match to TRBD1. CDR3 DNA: TGTGCCAGCAGCTTCTACGGGACAGGGCCAGGCGGGGAGCTGTTTTTT. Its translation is CASSFYGTGPGGELFF.